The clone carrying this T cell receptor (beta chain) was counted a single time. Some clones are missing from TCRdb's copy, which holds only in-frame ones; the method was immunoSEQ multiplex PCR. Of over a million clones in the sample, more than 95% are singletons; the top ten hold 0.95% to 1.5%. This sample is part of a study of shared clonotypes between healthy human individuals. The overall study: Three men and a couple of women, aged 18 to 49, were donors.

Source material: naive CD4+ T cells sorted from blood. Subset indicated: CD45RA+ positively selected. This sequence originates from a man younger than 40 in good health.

In DNA, the CDR3 is TGTGCCAGCCGAAGGAGTCAAGAGACCCAGTACTTC. Translation: CASRRSQETQYF. This sequence joins TRBV5-5 and TRBJ2-5; D is unclear. Germline V gene lookup returns CDR1 SGHKS and CDR2 YYEKEE (reference sequence). V was trimmed by 7 bases and J by 2 bases, leaving 9 bases between them. This CDR3 spans 12 amino acids.